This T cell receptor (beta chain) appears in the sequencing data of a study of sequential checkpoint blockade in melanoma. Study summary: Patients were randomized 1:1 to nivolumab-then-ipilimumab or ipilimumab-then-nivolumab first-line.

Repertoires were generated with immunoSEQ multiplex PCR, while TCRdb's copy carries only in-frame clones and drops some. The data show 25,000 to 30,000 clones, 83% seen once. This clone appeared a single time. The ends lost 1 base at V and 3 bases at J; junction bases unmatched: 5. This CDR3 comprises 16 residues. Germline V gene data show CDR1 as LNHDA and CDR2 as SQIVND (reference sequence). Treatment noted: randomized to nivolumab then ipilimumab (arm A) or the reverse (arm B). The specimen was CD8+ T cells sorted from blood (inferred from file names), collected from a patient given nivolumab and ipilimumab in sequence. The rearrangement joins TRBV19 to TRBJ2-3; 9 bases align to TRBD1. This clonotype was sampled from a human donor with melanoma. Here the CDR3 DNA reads TGTGCCAGTAGTATAGTGGGGACAGGGTCGACAGATACGCAGTATTTT. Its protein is CASSIVGTGSTDTQYF.